These 30 T cell receptor beta chains came from one sample sequenced in a study of molecular identifiers for immune sequencing clone quantification. One entry per CDR3 protein results from TCRdb running MiXCR on the PCR reads. Among under 600,000 distinct CDR3 sequences listed, under 30% were seen once. Material for sequencing was naive CD8+ T cells from blood, with Jurkat cell RNA spiked in. Subset reported: FACS-sorted CD8+CD4-CCR7+CD45RA+ naive T cells. These receptors all stem from a human donor in good health. Some libraries in this study had Jurkat cell RNA spiked in.

The V gene is TRBV4-1, the J gene TRBJ2-3; the D gene is possibly TRBD2 (6 bases). Germline assignment: CDR1 MGHRA and CDR2 YSYEKL. Trimming removed 3 bases from V and 6 bases from J, with 25 bases in between. The CDR3 has 18 amino acids. The CDR3 region has the DNA TGCGCCAGCAGCCAGCAAGGAGGGACTGTGGGGTTCGGGGATACGCAGTATTTT. Translation gives CASSQQGGTVGFGDTQYF.

The rearrangement uses TRBV6-5 and TRBJ1-1; D possibly corresponds to TRBD1 (6 bases). The germline gives CDR1 MNHEY, CDR2 SVGAGI. This CDR3 region has 15 residues. V lost 6 bases, J lost 5 bases, and 19 bases lay in between. CDR3 sequence (DNA): TGTGCCAGCAGCCCACAGGGATTAGTTGAAACTGAAGCTTTCTTT. This translates into CASSPQGLVETEAFF.

This CDR3 is CASSPTSDWGEQYF. In DNA form, the CDR3 reads TGTGCCAGCAGCCCGACTAGCGACTGGGGCGAGCAGTACTTC. The chain has TRBV6-2 or TRBV6-3 and TRBJ2-7, with TRBD2 matching 8 bases. Trimming at V came to 6 bases and at J to 6 bases, leaving 10 bases not matched to a gene. Germline assignment: CDR1 MNHEY and CDR2 SVGEGT. The CDR3 spans 14 residues.

This clonotype was detected many times. The chain couples TRBV7-2 to TRBJ2-3, with a possible D match to TRBD1 (5 bases). Germline values: CDR1 SGHTA, CDR2 FQGNSA. The V end was cut by 0 bases, the J end by 6 bases, with 13 bases between. The CDR3 consists of 15 residues. The CDR3 protein is CASSLAAGYRDTQYF. CDR3 DNA: TGTGCCAGCAGCTTAGCGGCAGGGTATAGGGATACGCAGTATTTT. The variable domain in full, with the rest retrieved from reference TRBV7-2 and TRBJ2-3, is GAGVSQSPSNKVTEKGKDVELRCDPISGHTALYWYRQSLGQGLEFLIYFQGNSAPDKSGLPSDRFSAERTGGSVSTLTIQRTQQEDSAVYLCASSLAAGYRDTQYFGPGTRLTVL.

The rearrangement links TRBV6-5 to TRBJ2-1; D remains unclear. V gave up 0 bases and J gave up 4 bases, with 7 bases separating them. Looked up from germline, CDR1 is MNHEY and CDR2 is SVGAGI. The CDR3 totals 14 residues. In DNA form, the CDR3 reads TGTGCCAGCAGTTACTCCGGAATGTACAATGAGCAGTTCTTC. Translation: CASSYSGMYNEQFF.

There are many counts of this clonotype. This sequence joins TRBV27 and TRBJ1-6; D gene ambiguous. Trimming stripped 4 bases from V and 8 bases from J, with 12 bases between. The CDR3 sequence is 14 residues long. Germline CDR1 is MNHEY and CDR2 is SMNVEV (reference sequence). The chain's CDR3 is CASSYNRYYSPLHF. The DNA for the CDR3 is TGTGCCAGCAGTTATAACCGATATTATTCACCCCTCCACTTT.

The sample holds many counts of this clonotype. The rearrangement joins TRBV16 to TRBJ1-2; 11 nucleotides line up with TRBD1. Germline V gene lookup returns CDR1 KGHSY and CDR2 FQNENV. V lost 4 bases and J lost 4; bases outside the gene matches: 5. This CDR3 spans 15 amino acids. CDR3: CASSPTGTGGYGYTF. In DNA, the CDR3 is TGTGCCAGCAGCCCTACCGGGACAGGGGGCTATGGCTACACCTTC.

The chain couples TRBV6-5 to TRBJ1-1, with D uncertain. Germline V gene sequence: CDR1 MNHEY, CDR2 SVGAGI. This CDR3 comprises 16 residues. Trimming took 4 bases from V and 0 from J, leaving 15 bases between them. The CDR3 sequence is CASSSLLRSVNTEAFF. The CDR3, as DNA: TGTGCCAGCAGTTCCTTACTCAGGAGCGTGAACACTGAAGCTTTCTTT.

This clonotype was observed at least ten times. The gene calls are TRBV4-3 and TRBJ2-2; unclear D gene. The CDR3 is 15 residues long. Germline lookup yields CDR1 LGHNA and CDR2 YSLEER. The germline V and J ends were trimmed by 0 bases and 0 bases, with 5 bases remaining between them. DNA for the CDR3: TGCGCCAGCAGCCAAGATACGTCGAACACCGGGGAGCTGTTTTTT. It is translated as CASSQDTSNTGELFF.

In its sample, this clonotype was seen many times. The chain carries TRBV7-8 and TRBJ2-1, with 11 bases fitting TRBD2. The CDR3 is 15 residues long. From germline, CDR1 is SGHVS and CDR2 FQNEAQ. V dropped 6 bases and J dropped 10; count of bases not matched to a gene: 11. The CDR3 nucleotides are TGTGCCAGCAGACAAGGTCCACTAGCGGGGGCCGAGCAGTTCTTC. Its protein product is CASRQGPLAGAEQFF. Together with reference TRBV7-8 and TRBJ2-1, the CDR3 gives the full variable domain: GAGVSQSPRYKVAKRGQDVALRCDPISGHVSLFWYQQALGQGPEFLTYFQNEAQLDKSGLPSDRFFAERPEGSVSTLKIQRTQQEDSAVYLCASRQGPLAGAEQFFGPGTRLTVL.

In this sample, this clonotype turned up a few times. V and J are TRBV29-1 and TRBJ2-7; possible D gene TRBD2, 5 bases. Germline assignment: CDR1 SQVTM and CDR2 ANQGSEA. V was trimmed by 6 bases and J by 6 bases, leaving 12 bases between them. The CDR3 is 11 residues long. The CDR3 protein is CSVGIGVEQYF. The CDR3 DNA sequence: TGCAGCGTAGGAATCGGGGTCGAGCAGTACTTC.

This chain links TRBV7-6 with TRBJ2-3; TRBD2 matches 15 bases. Germline assignment: CDR1 SGHVS and CDR2 FNYEAQ. CDR3 size: 20 residues. After removal of 5 bases from V and 0 bases from J, the junction contained 12 bases not matched to a gene. CDR3 coding DNA: TGTGCCAGCAGCCAAAAACCGGGACTAGCGGGGGGCTCTAGCACAGATACGCAGTATTTT. Encoded protein: CASSQKPGLAGGSSTDTQYF.

This clonotype was detected only a few times. The J gene is TRBJ1-2, the V gene TRBV27; D possibly corresponds to TRBD1 (6 bases). CDR1 and CDR2 (germline): MNHEY, SMNVEV (reference sequence). Trimming shortened V by 2 bases and J by 2 bases, and 9 bases separated the two germline ends. There are 14 residues in the CDR3. CDR3 coding DNA: TGTGCCAGCAGTTTAGGGACACCAAACTATGGCTACACCTTC. This translates into CASSLGTPNYGYTF.

The chain has TRBV27 and TRBJ2-7; either TRBD1 or TRBD2 may supply D (5 bases each). V was cut by 5 bases and J by 9 bases, with 11 bases left in between. The CDR3 totals 11 residues. Per the germline V gene, CDR1 is MNHEY and CDR2 is SMNVEV (reference sequence). In DNA, the CDR3 is TGTGCCAGCAGTCCTGGGACCTGGCAGTACTTC. It specifies CASSPGTWQYF.

CDR3 sequence (DNA): TGTGCCAGCAGTTACTCGCAGGACAGGGTCTCCTACGAGCAGTACTTC. It specifies CASSYSQDRVSYEQYF. The V and J genes are TRBV6-2 or TRBV6-3 and TRBJ2-7, with 8 bases identical to TRBD1. Trimming at V came to 0 bases and at J to 0 bases, leaving 4 bases not matched to a gene. This CDR3 region has 16 residues. Germline values: CDR1 MNHEY, CDR2 SVGEGT.

The rearrangement joins TRBV19 to TRBJ2-1, with D possibly being TRBD1 (6 bases). This CDR3 has 15 amino acids. Germline V gives CDR1 LNHDA, CDR2 SQIVND (reference sequence). V lost 8 bases to trimming and J lost 1 base, with 15 bases between them. The CDR3, as DNA: TGTGCCAGTGGGATGGACAGCTCTTCCTACAATGAGCAGTTCTTC. This codes for CASGMDSSSYNEQFF.

There are many counts of this clonotype. The chain couples TRBV14 to TRBJ1-2; D is unclear. Trimming took off 1 base at V and 4 bases at J, with 16 bases between the two ends. The CDR3 sequence is 16 residues long. Germline V gene data show CDR1 as SGHDN and CDR2 as FVKESK. In DNA, the CDR3 is TGTGCCAGCAGCCAAGGAATTAACAGCTTCTTCTATGGCTACACCTTC. Its protein product is CASSQGINSFFYGYTF.

This clonotype was seen repeatedly, ten times or more. The chain recombines TRBV14 with TRBJ2-3, with 7 bases identical to TRBD2. The CDR3 consists of 15 residues. Germline V gene data show CDR1 as SGHDN and CDR2 as FVKESK. V shed 9 bases and J 2 bases; nucleotides not matched to a gene: 11. DNA of the CDR3: TGTGCCAGTAGATCGGCGGGAGAAAACACAGATACGCAGTATTTT. Translation: CASRSAGENTDTQYF.

The J gene is TRBJ1-6, the V gene TRBV28; D uncertain. CDR1 and CDR2 (germline): MDHEN, SYDVKM. With 7 bases removed from V and 3 bases from J, the gap between germline ends came to 10 bases. This CDR3 contains 14 residues. The CDR3 coding sequence is TGTGCCAGCAACCTCGGATACTATAATTCACCCCTCCACTTT. Protein sequence: CASNLGYYNSPLHF.

This clonotype was seen at least ten times. The chain links TRBV7-9 to TRBJ2-2; D ambiguous. Trimming pared 1 base from V and 6 bases from J, leaving 6 bases between. The V gene's germline CDR1 is SEHNR and CDR2 FQNEAQ (reference sequence). The CDR3 is made up of 13 amino acids. CDR3 in amino acids: CASSLVLPGELFF. Here the CDR3 DNA reads TGTGCCAGCAGCTTAGTCTTGCCCGGGGAGCTGTTTTTT.

This chain uses TRBV18 with TRBJ2-7; D perhaps matches TRBD2 (6 bases). Germline V gene data show CDR1 as KGHSH and CDR2 as LQKENI. Trimming removed 0 bases at V and 6 bases at J, with 18 bases between. The CDR3 extends over 16 amino acids. CDR3 coding DNA: TGTGCCAGCTCACCACCGGGACCCGGGGGATCGGGCGAGCAGTACTTC. Protein sequence: CASSPPGPGGSGEQYF.

The table lists this clonotype with many counts. J is TRBJ2-3 and V is TRBV12-3 or TRBV12-4; D not certain. The length of the CDR3 is 14 residues. Trimming shortened V by 7 bases and J by 0 bases, and 11 bases separated the two germline ends. This CDR3 reads CASTTPASTDTQYF. CDR3 DNA sequence: TGTGCCAGCACCACCCCGGCTAGCACAGATACGCAGTATTTT.

This clonotype was counted only a few times. The chain has TRBV5-1 and TRBJ2-5, with 9 bases identical to TRBD2. Losses at the gene ends were 0 bases for V and 5 bases for J; bases not matched to a gene: 11. The CDR3 consists of 17 residues. Germline CDR1 SGHRS, CDR2 YFSETQ. CDR3 in amino acids: CASSLEGSGGGSETQYF. As DNA, the CDR3 is TGCGCCAGCAGCTTGGAGGGTAGCGGGGGTGGTTCGGAGACCCAGTACTTC.

This clonotype was picked up a small number of times. The junction does not match germline at one end; this may be a read error. CDR3 region: CSVEVVQDRGFIAGEPFF. CDR3 nucleotide sequence: TGCAGCGTTGAAGTTGTGCAGGACAGGGGGTTCATTGCCGGGGAGCCGTTTTTT. The genes are TRBV29-1 and TRBJ2-2, with 10 bases identical to TRBD1. Germline lookup yields CDR1 SQVTM and CDR2 ANQGSEA. The CDR3 covers 18 residues.

This clonotype was seen a handful of times. The junction differs from germline at one of its ends, possibly a read error. The rearrangement joins TRBV5-1 to TRBJ2-7, with 7 bases aligning to TRBD1. This CDR3 is 13 amino acids long. Germline lookup yields CDR1 SGHRS and CDR2 YFSETQ. The CDR3 nucleotides read TGCGCCAGCAGCTTCGGGACAGCCTACGAGCAGAACTTC. This codes for CASSFGTAYEQNF.

This clonotype was seen repeatedly, ten times or more. V usage is TRBV7-9 and J usage is TRBJ2-3; TRBD1 matches 9 bases. The trim removed 6 bases at V and 1 base at J, leaving 11 bases unmatched. CDR3 length equals 17 residues. Germline lookup yields CDR1 SEHNR and CDR2 FQNEAQ (reference sequence). The CDR3 nucleotides are TGTGCCAGCAGTGAGATTACCCGGGACAGGGGCACAGATACGCAGTATTTT. Protein product: CASSEITRDRGTDTQYF.

The rearrangement uses TRBV7-9 and TRBJ2-7; the D gene is possibly TRBD2 (6 bases). Germline lookup yields CDR1 SEHNR and CDR2 FQNEAQ (reference sequence). The CDR3 is 15 amino acids. Trimming left V 5 bases short and J 0 bases short, with 14 bases between. The CDR3 region has the DNA TGTGCCAGCAGCCGGAGGGACGGCAGCTCCTACGAGCAGTACTTC. Encoded protein: CASSRRDGSSYEQYF. Variable domain in full (rest from reference TRBV7-9 and TRBJ2-7): DTGVSQNPRHKITKRGQNVTFRCDPISEHNRLYWYRQTLGQGPEFLTYFQNEAQLEKSRLLSDRFSAERPKGSFSTLEIQRTEQGDSAMYLCASSRRDGSSYEQYFGPGTRLTVT.

This clonotype was picked up many times. V usage is TRBV4-1 and J usage is TRBJ1-5; 7 bases fit TRBD1. The germline V gene has CDR1 MGHRA and CDR2 YSYEKL. The CDR3 length is 15 residues. The junction had 3 bases not matched to a gene; V was cut back by 4 bases and J by 0 bases. The CDR3 sequence: CASSPGQNSNQPQHF. In DNA, the CDR3 is TGCGCCAGCAGCCCGGGACAGAATAGCAATCAGCCCCAGCATTTT.

This clonotype was recorded at least ten times. The rearrangement uses TRBV5-1 and TRBJ1-1; TRBD1 is a possible D gene (5 bases). V was cut by 3 bases and J by 0 bases, with 12 bases left in between. Germline CDR1 SGHRS, CDR2 YFSETQ. This CDR3 region has 15 residues. CDR3 region: CASSWTGLMNTEAFF. The CDR3 DNA reads TGCGCCAGCAGCTGGACGGGACTGATGAACACTGAAGCTTTCTTT.

This clonotype was picked up a small number of times. The gene calls are TRBV4-3 and TRBJ2-7; D remains ambiguous. CDR1 is LGHNA and CDR2 is YSLEER in the germline V gene. This CDR3 is built from 15 residues. V was cut by 0 bases and J by 6 bases, with 15 bases left in between. CDR3 DNA: TGCGCCAGCAGCCAAGATAACCAGCCGGCCTGCGAGCAGTACTTC. Amino acid sequence: CASSQDNQPACEQYF.